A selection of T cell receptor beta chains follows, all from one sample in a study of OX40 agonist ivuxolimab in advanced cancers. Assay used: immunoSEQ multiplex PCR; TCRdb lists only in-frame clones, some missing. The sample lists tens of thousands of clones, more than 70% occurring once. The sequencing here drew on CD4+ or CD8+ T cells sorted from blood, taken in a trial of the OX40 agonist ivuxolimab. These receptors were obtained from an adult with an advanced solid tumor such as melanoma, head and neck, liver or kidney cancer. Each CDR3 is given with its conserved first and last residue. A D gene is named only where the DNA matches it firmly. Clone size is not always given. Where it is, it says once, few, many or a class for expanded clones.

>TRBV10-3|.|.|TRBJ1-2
CAISESGRTSYGYTF
TGTGCCATCAGTGAGTCAGGCAGGACCTCCTATGGCTACACCTTC
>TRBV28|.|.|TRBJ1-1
CASSNELLSTEAFF
TGTGCCAGCAGTAACGAACTCTTGAGCACTGAAGCTTTCTTT
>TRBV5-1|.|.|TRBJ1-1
CASRKNTYEAFF
TGCGCCAGCAGGAAAAATACCTATGAAGCTTTCTTT
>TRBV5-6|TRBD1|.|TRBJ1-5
CASSLRTGNSNQPQHF
TGTGCCAGCAGCTTGAGGACAGGGAATAGCAATCAGCCCCAGCATTTT
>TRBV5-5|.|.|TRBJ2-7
CASSLGWRRDEQYF
TGTGCCAGCAGCTTGGGCTGGCGTAGGGACGAGCAGTACTTC
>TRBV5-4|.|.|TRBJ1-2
CASSPVLNYGYTF
TGTGCCAGCAGCCCGGTCCTTAACTATGGCTACACCTTC
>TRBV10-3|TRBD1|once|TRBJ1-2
CAISATGGYGYTF
TGTGCCATCAGTGCTACAGGGGGCTATGGCTACACCTTC
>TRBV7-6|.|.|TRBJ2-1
CASSLVVAASSYNEQFF
TGTGCCAGCAGCTTAGTAGTTGCGGCCAGCTCCTACAATGAGCAGTTCTTC
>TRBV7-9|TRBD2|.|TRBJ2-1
CASSERLAGEWNEQFF
TGTGCCAGCAGCGAGCGACTAGCGGGAGAGTGGAATGAGCAGTTCTTC
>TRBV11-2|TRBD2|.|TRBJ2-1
CASSVLAGASEQFF
TGTGCCAGCAGCGTACTAGCGGGAGCTTCAGAGCAGTTCTTC
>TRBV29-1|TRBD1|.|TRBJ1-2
CSVEDYDRGRGYTF
TGCAGCGTTGAAGATTACGACAGGGGGCGTGGCTACACCTTC
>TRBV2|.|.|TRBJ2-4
CAGGGNLAKNIQYF
TGTGCCGGAGGGGGGAATCTAGCCAAAAACATTCAGTACTTC
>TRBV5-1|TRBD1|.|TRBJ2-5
CASSFQGAYSETQYF
TGCGCCAGCAGCTTTCAGGGGGCTTACTCAGAGACCCAGTACTTC
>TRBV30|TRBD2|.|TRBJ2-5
CAWKTGTNQGTQYF
TGTGCCTGGAAAACCGGGACTAATCAAGGGACCCAGTACTTC
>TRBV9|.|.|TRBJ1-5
CASSPRGENNQPQHF
TGTGCCAGCAGCCCCCGGGGGGAAAACAATCAGCCCCAGCATTTT
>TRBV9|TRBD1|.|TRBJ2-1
CASSLTGQEFFYEQFF
TGTGCCAGCAGCTTAACCGGACAGGAGTTCTTTTATGAGCAGTTCTTC
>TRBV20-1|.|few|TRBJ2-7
CSAALGYEQYF
TGCAGTGCTGCATTGGGTTACGAGCAGTACTTC
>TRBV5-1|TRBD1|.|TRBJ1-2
CASSLSDRGDRYTF
TGCGCCAGCAGCTTGAGCGACAGGGGAGATCGCTACACCTTC
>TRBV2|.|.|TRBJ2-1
CASPNLGVGEQFF
TGTGCCAGCCCTAACCTGGGGGTGGGTGAGCAGTTCTTC
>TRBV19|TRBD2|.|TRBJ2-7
CASSPLAGGPYEQYF
TGTGCCAGTAGTCCACTAGCGGGAGGGCCTTACGAGCAGTACTTC
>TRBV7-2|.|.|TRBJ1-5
CASQGLPDQPQHF
TGTGCCAGCCAGGGGCTCCCAGATCAGCCCCAGCATTTT
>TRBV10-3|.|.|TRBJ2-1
CATRATDTYNEQFF
TGTGCCACTCGAGCGACGGACACCTACAATGAGCAGTTCTTC
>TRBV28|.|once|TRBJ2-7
CASRPHQAPYEQYF
TGTGCCAGCAGACCCCACCAGGCTCCCTACGAGCAGTACTTC
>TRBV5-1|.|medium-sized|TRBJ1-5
CASSLALGDQPQHF
TGCGCCAGCAGCTTGGCCCTCGGGGATCAGCCCCAGCATTTT
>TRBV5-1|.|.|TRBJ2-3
CASSPLGGSTDTQYF
TGCGCCAGCAGTCCCTTGGGCGGAAGCACAGATACGCAGTATTTT
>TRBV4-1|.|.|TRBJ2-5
CASSQELTGKTQYF
TGCGCCAGCAGCCAAGAGTTGACCGGAAAGACCCAGTACTTC
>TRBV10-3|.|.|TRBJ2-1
CAISDYSSYNEQFF
TGTGCCATCAGTGATTATAGCTCCTACAATGAGCAGTTCTTC
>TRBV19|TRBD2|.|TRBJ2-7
CASSPTGGRAVGPWEQYF
TGTGCCAGTAGCCCCACTGGCGGGAGGGCGGTGGGGCCCTGGGAGCAGTACTTC
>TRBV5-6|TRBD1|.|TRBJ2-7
CASSQGTGQGAEQYF
TGTGCCAGCAGCCAAGGTACAGGACAGGGGGCTGAGCAGTACTTC
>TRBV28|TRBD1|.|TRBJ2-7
CASLGQRYEQYF
TGTGCCAGTCTGGGACAGAGATACGAGCAGTACTTC
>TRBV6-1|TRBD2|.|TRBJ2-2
CASSALAGVSTGELFF
TGTGCCAGCAGTGCACTAGCGGGAGTGTCCACCGGGGAGCTGTTTTTT
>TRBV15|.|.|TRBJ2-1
CATSRVYRSYNEQFF
TGTGCCACCAGCAGAGTTTACCGCTCCTACAATGAGCAGTTCTTC
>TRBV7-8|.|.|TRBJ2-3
CASSLTRQPPSTDTQYF
TGTGCCAGCAGCTTAACCCGTCAGCCCCCTAGCACAGATACGCAGTATTTT
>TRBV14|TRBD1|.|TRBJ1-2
CASSQTGGADYGYTF
TGTGCCAGCAGCCAAACAGGGGGCGCGGACTATGGCTACACCTTC
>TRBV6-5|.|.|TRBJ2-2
CASSYFRGLNTGELFF
TGTGCCAGCAGTTACTTCCGAGGGCTGAACACCGGGGAGCTGTTTTTT
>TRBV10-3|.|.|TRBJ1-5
CAISDTSHQPQHF
TGTGCCATCAGTGACACCTCCCATCAGCCCCAGCATTTT
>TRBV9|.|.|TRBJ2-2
CASSVGPTGELFF
TGTGCCAGCAGCGTAGGGCCTACCGGGGAGCTGTTTTTT
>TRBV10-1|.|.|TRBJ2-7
CASSESGSYEQYF
TGCGCCAGCAGTGAGTCGGGGTCCTACGAGCAGTACTTC
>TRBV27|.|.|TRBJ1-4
CATRRGVSGNEKLFF
TGTGCCACGCGGCGTGGGGTCAGCGGTAATGAAAAACTGTTTTTT
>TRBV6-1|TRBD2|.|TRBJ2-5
CASSEAGRRGETQYF
TGTGCCAGCAGTGAAGCAGGCAGGCGGGGGGAGACCCAGTACTTC
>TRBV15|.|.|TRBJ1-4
CATSPQGTNEKLFF
TGTGCCACCAGCCCTCAGGGTACTAATGAAAAACTGTTTTTT
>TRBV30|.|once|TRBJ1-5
CAWSVLGSDRYQPQHF
TGTGCCTGGAGTGTCTTAGGCTCCGACAGGTATCAGCCCCAGCATTTT
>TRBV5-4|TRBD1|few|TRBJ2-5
CASSPGQGVFGETQYF
TGTGCCAGCAGCCCAGGACAGGGGGTGTTCGGAGAGACCCAGTACTTC
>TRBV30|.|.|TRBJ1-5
CAWSVEGGGSQPQHF
TGTGCCTGGAGTGTAGAGGGGGGAGGGAGTCAGCCCCAGCATTTT
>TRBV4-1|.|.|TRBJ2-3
CASSQNGGRGTDTQYF
TGCGCCAGCAGCCAAAATGGGGGCAGGGGCACAGATACGCAGTATTTT
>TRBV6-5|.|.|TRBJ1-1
CASSYSTRAEAFF
TGTGCCAGCAGTTACTCGACGAGGGCTGAAGCTTTCTTT
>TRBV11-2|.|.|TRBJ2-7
CASSSTWGFAYEQYF
TGTGCCAGCAGCTCTACCTGGGGGTTCGCCTACGAGCAGTACTTC
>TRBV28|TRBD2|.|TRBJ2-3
CASSLGLAEYTDTQYF
TGTGCCAGCAGTTTAGGACTAGCGGAATACACAGATACGCAGTATTTT
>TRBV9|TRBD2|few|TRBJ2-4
CASSQFDGLAGNALAKNIQYF
TGTGCCAGCAGCCAGTTTGACGGACTAGCGGGAAATGCACTAGCCAAAAACATTCAGTACTTC
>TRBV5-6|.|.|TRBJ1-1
CASSFTVNTEAFF
TGTGCCAGCAGCTTCACAGTGAACACTGAAGCTTTCTTT
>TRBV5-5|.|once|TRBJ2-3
CASSLRGSDTQYF
TGTGCCAGCAGCTTGCGGGGATCCGATACGCAGTATTTT